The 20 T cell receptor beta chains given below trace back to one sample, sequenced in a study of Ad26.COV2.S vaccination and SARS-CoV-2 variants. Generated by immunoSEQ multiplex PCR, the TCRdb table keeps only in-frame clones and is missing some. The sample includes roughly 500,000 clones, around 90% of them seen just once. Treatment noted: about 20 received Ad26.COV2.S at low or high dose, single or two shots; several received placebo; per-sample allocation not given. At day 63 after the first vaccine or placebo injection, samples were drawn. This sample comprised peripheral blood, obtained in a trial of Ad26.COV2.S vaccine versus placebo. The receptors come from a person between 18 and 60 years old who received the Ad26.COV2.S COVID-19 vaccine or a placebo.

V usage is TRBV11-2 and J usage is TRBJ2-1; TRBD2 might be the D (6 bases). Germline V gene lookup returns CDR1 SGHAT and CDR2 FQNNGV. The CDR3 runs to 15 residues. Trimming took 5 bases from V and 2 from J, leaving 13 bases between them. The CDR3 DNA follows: TGTGCCAGCAGCCTCAGACTAGTTGCCTACAATGAGCAGTTCTTC. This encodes CASSLRLVAYNEQFF. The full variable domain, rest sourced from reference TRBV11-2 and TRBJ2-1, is EAGVAQSPRYKIIEKRQSVAFWCNPISGHATLYWYQQILGQGPKLLIQFQNNGVVDDSQLPKDRFSAERLKGVDSTLKIQPAKLEDSAVYLCASSLRLVAYNEQFFGPGTRLTVL.

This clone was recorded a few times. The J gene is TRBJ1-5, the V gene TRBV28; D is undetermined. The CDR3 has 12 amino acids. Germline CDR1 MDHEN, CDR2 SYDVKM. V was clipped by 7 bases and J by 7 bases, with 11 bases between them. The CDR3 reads CASTDQTQPQHF. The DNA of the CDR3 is TGTGCCAGCACGGACCAAACCCAGCCCCAGCATTTT. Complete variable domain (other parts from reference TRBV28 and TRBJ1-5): DVKVTQSSRYLVKRTGEKVFLECVQDMDHENMFWYRQDPGLGLRLIYFSYDVKMKEKGDIPEGYSVSREKKERFSLILESASTNQTSMYLCASTDQTQPQHFGDGTRLSIL.

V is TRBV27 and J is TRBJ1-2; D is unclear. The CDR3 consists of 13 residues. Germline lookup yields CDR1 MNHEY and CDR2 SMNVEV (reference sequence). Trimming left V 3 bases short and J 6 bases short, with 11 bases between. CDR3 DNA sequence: TGTGCCAGCAGTTTTACCGGTATAGATGGCTACACCTTC. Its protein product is CASSFTGIDGYTF.

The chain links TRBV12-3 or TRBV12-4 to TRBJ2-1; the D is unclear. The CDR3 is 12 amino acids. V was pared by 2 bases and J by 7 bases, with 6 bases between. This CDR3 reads CASSLPPNEQFF. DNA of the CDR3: TGTGCCAGCAGTTTACCCCCAAATGAGCAGTTCTTC.

CDR3 region: CASSSQGGREKETQYF. DNA of the CDR3: TGTGCCAGCAGTTCCCAAGGGGGCAGGGAAAAAGAGACCCAGTACTTC. The chain links TRBV27 to TRBJ2-5; 7 nucleotides align to TRBD1. CDR3 size: 16 residues. V gave up 4 bases and J gave up 3 bases; unmatched junction bases: 11. Per germline, CDR1 MNHEY and CDR2 SMNVEV (reference sequence).

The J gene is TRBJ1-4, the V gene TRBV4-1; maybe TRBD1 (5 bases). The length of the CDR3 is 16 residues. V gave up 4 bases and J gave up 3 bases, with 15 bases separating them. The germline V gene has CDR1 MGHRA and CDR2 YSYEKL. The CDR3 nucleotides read TGCGCCAGCAGCCCCGGGGCACAGAGCCCTAATGAAAAACTGTTTTTT. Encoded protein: CASSPGAQSPNEKLFF.

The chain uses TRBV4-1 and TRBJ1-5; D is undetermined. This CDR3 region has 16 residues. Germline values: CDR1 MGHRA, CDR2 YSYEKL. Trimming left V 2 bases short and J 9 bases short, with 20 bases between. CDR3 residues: CASSQNTGPILSPQHF. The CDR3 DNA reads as TGCGCCAGCAGCCAAAACACCGGGCCCATCTTGTCGCCCCAGCATTTT.

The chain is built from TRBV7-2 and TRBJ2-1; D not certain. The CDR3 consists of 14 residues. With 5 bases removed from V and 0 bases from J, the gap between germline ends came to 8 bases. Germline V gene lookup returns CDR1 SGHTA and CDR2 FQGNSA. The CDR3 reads CASSPRNSYNEQFF. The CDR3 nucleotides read TGTGCCAGCAGCCCCCGGAACTCCTACAATGAGCAGTTCTTC.

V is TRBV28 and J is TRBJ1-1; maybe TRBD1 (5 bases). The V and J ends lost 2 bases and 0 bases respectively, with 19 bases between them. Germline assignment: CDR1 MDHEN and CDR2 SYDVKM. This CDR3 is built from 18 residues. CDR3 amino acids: CASSLDRRGVVMNTEAFF. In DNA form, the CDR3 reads TGTGCCAGCAGTTTAGACCGCCGGGGGGTAGTGATGAACACTGAAGCTTTCTTT.

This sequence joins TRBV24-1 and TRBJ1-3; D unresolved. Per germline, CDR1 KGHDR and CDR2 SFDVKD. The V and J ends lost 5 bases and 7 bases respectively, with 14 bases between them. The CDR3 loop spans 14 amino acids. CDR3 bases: TGTGCCACCAGTGCGTCAGGAGAATGGAACACCATATATTTT. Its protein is CATSASGEWNTIYF.

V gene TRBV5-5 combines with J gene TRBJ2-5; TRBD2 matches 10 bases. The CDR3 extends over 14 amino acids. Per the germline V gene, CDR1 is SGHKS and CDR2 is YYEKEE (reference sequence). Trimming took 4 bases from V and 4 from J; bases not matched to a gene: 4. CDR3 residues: CASSPLAGPETQYF. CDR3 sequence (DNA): TGTGCCAGCAGCCCACTAGCGGGGCCAGAGACCCAGTACTTC.

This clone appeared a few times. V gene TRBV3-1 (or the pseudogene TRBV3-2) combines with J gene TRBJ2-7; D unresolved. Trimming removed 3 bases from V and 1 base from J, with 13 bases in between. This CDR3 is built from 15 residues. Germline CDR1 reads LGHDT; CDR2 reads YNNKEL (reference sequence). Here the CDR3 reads CASSQVPDTSYEQYF. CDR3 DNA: TGTGCCAGCAGCCAGGTACCAGACACGTCCTACGAGCAGTACTTC.

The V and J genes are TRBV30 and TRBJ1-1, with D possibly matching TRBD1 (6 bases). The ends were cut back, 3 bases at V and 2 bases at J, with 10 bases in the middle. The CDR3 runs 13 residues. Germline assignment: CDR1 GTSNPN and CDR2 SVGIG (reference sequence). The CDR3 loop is CAWRGQLNTEAFF. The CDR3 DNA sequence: TGTGCCTGGAGAGGACAGCTCAACACTGAAGCTTTCTTT.

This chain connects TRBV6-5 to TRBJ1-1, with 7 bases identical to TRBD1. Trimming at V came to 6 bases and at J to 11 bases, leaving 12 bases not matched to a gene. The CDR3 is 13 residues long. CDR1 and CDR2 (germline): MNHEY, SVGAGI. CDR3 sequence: CASRRREGQHAFF. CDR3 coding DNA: TGTGCCAGCAGAAGGAGGGAGGGACAGCACGCTTTCTTT.

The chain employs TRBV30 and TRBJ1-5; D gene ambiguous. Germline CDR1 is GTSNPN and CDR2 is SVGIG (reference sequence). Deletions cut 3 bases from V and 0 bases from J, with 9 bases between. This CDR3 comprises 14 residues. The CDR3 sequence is CAWSQRSSNQPQHF. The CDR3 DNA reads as TGTGCCTGGAGCCAAAGGAGTAGCAATCAGCCCCAGCATTTT.

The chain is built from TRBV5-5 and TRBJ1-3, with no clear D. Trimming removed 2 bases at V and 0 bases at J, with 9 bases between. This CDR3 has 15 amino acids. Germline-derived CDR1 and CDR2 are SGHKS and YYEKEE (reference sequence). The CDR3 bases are TGTGCCAGCAGCTTAGGCTTAAGCTCTGGAAACACCATATATTTT. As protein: CASSLGLSSGNTIYF.

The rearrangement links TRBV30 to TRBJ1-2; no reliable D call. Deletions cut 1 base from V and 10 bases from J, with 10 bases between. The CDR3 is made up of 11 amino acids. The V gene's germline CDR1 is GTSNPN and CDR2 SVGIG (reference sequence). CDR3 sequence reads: CAWSGVGDYTF. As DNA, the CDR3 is TGTGCCTGGAGTGGGGTTGGGGACTACACCTTC.

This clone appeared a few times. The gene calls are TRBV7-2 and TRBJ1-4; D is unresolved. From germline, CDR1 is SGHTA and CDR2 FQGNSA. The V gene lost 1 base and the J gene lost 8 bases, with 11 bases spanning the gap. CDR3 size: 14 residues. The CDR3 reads CASSLGPLGEKLFF. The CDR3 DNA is TGTGCCAGCAGCTTAGGACCCCTAGGCGAAAAACTGTTTTTT.

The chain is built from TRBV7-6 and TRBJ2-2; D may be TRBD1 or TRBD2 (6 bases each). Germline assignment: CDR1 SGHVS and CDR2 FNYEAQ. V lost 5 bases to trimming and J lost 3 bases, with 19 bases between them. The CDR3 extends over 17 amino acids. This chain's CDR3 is CASSRIGGHSDTGELFF. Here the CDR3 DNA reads TGTGCCAGCAGCAGAATCGGGGGACACTCTGACACCGGGGAGCTGTTTTTT.

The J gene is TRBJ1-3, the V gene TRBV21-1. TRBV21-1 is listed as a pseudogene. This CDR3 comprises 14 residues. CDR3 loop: CASSLLETGNTIYF. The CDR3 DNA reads TGTGCCAGCAGCTTGTTGGAGACTGGAAACACCATATATTTT.